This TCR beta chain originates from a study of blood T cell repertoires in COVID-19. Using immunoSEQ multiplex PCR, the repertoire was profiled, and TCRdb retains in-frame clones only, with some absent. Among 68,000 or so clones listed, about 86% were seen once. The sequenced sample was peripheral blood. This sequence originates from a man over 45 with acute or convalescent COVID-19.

The CDR3 coding sequence is TGTGCCACCAACCTACGAAACCCTAACTATGGCTACACCTTC. Encoded protein: CATNLRNPNYGYTF. The V gene is TRBV10-3, the J gene TRBJ1-2, with D unresolved. V was cut by 10 bases and J by 0 bases, with 15 bases left in between. CDR1 ENHRY and CDR2 SYGVKD come from the germline V gene. CDR3 length: 14 amino acids.